The subject of this entry is one T cell receptor beta chain. The entry originates in a study of blood T cell repertoires in COVID-19. Background on the study: Donors in the United States, Italy and Spain gave samples during acute or convalescent COVID-19.

Profiling relied on immunoSEQ multiplex PCR, and the TCRdb table lists in-frame clones only, not all of them. The sample has under 300,000 clones, around 85% seen once. Sequenced input: PBMCs or T cells enriched from blood (not recorded which). This clonotype was obtained from a woman between 50 and 59 years old who had recovered from COVID-19.

CDR3 region: CASSLPAGGSSYNEQFF. Here the CDR3 DNA reads TGTGCCAGCAGTTTGCCAGCGGGAGGGAGCTCCTACAATGAGCAGTTCTTC. The chain combines TRBV27 with TRBJ2-1; 10 nucleotides match TRBD2. Germline trimming cut 3 bases from V and 0 bases from J; bases unmatched to any gene: 5. The CDR3 covers 17 residues. From germline, CDR1 is MNHEY and CDR2 SMNVEV (reference sequence).